This TCR beta chain derives from a study of blood T cell repertoires in COVID-19. Libraries were prepared by immunoSEQ multiplex PCR; TCRdb keeps only in-frame clonotypes and omits some of them. The profile shows 130,000 to 150,000 clones, around 77% of them singletons. The CDR3 is made up of 15 amino acids. Per germline, CDR1 MRHNA and CDR2 SNTAGT. Deletions cut 2 bases from V and 3 bases from J, with 13 bases between. The clonotype originates from a man aged 50-60 years with active or convalescent COVID-19. The chain has TRBV6-4 and TRBJ1-1, with D possibly TRBD1 on 6 matching bases. Input material: peripheral blood. This CDR3 reads CASSDDNREHTEAFF. Here the CDR3 DNA reads TGTGCCAGCAGTGACGACAACAGGGAACACACTGAAGCTTTCTTT.